These 30 T cell receptor beta chains were sequenced from one sample in a study of blood T cell repertoires in COVID-19. Some clones are missing from TCRdb's copy, which holds only in-frame ones; the method was immunoSEQ multiplex PCR. This table has 190,000 or so clones, about 86% appearing once. Sequencing was performed on peripheral blood. The receptor source for this set is a woman under 30 who had recovered from COVID-19.

The V gene is TRBV2, the J gene TRBJ2-2; a weak D match, TRBD1 (6 bases). The CDR3 has 15 residues. Germline CDR1 SNHLY, CDR2 FYNNEI. Trimming removed 4 bases from V and 5 bases from J, with 14 bases in between. The CDR3 sequence is CASSGGARGTGELFF. The CDR3 coding sequence is TGTGCCAGCAGTGGGGGTGCCAGGGGAACCGGGGAGCTGTTTTTT.

V usage is TRBV18 and J usage is TRBJ2-3; 8 bases line up with TRBD2. Germline-derived CDR1 and CDR2 are KGHSH and LQKENI. The CDR3 has 18 residues. J was trimmed by 3 bases and V by 3 bases; bases with no gene match: 14. In nucleotides, the CDR3 is TGTGCCAGCTCACCGCATGGAGCGGGGGTATTAGGGACAGATACGCAGTATTTT. This translates into CASSPHGAGVLGTDTQYF.

This clone was recorded a few times. The J gene is TRBJ2-1, the V gene TRBV5-1; 14 bases fit TRBD2. The V gene end was trimmed by 3 bases and the J gene end by 6 bases; junction bases not matched to a gene: 17. CDR1 is SGHRS, CDR2 YFSETQ, per germline. There are 20 residues in the CDR3. DNA for the CDR3: TGCGCCAGCAGCTATAATACGTGGGGGACTAGCGGGAGTTACGGCAATGAGCAGTTCTTC. Translating it yields CASSYNTWGTSGSYGNEQFF.

This clone was counted between two and nine times. The V and J genes are TRBV6-1 and TRBJ2-3, with D uncertain. The CDR3 consists of 12 residues. Germline CDR1 and CDR2: MNHNS and SASEGT. V was clipped by 1 base and J by 4 bases, with 3 bases between them. In DNA form, the CDR3 reads TGTGCCAGCAGTGAAGGCGCAGATACGCAGTATTTT. Translation gives CASSEGADTQYF.

The chain's CDR3 is CASRYGSTEAFF. The CDR3 DNA reads as TGTGCCAGCAGATACGGGAGCACTGAAGCTTTCTTT. The rearrangement links TRBV12-3 or TRBV12-4 to TRBJ1-1; D gene ambiguous. The CDR3 has 12 amino acids. The V end lost 6 bases, the J end lost 4 bases, and 9 bases lay between the germline ends.

V is TRBV9 and J is TRBJ2-5; D remains unclear. CDR1 and CDR2 from the germline V gene are SGDLS and YYNGEE. This CDR3 has 14 amino acids. The ends were cut back, 4 bases at V and 3 bases at J, with 13 bases in the middle. CDR3 sequence reads: CASSPSVSEETQYF. The CDR3 DNA sequence: TGTGCCAGCAGCCCATCGGTATCCGAAGAGACCCAGTACTTC.

The sample holds one count of this clone. V is TRBV25-1 and J is TRBJ1-4, with 9 bases lining up with TRBD1. The CDR3 is made up of 16 amino acids. Germline trimming cut 4 bases from V and 5 bases from J; bases unmatched to any gene: 8. CDR1 MGHDK and CDR2 SYGVNS come from the germline V gene. CDR3 residues: CASSGAPGTGNEKLFF. CDR3 sequence (DNA): TGTGCCAGCAGTGGGGCCCCCGGGACAGGGAATGAAAAACTGTTTTTT.

The J gene is TRBJ2-7, the V gene TRBV7-2; a possible D gene is TRBD2 (6 bases). Germline values: CDR1 SGHTA, CDR2 FQGNSA. The CDR3 has 16 residues. Trimming shortened V by 1 base and J by 4 bases, and 17 bases separated the two germline ends. CDR3 nucleotide sequence: TGTGCCAGCAGCTTAGGGGGGTTACTAGCTGGGTACGAGCAGTACTTC. Protein product: CASSLGGLLAGYEQYF.

This clone was observed once. This sequence joins TRBV19 and TRBJ1-5; D is perhaps TRBD1 (5 bases). Trimming pared 5 bases from V and 11 bases from J, leaving 16 bases between. Germline V lookup: CDR1 LNHDA, CDR2 SQIVND (reference sequence). The CDR3 runs to 13 residues. The CDR3 coding sequence is TGTGCCAGTAGTCTCGGACGGACAAGGGCCCAGCATTTT. Protein: CASSLGRTRAQHF.

This clone was counted a single time. As DNA, the CDR3 is TGTGCCAGCAGTGAGGACAGGGGGCCTCGGTTTAAGTTCTTC. It translates to CASSEDRGPRFKFF. The chain joins TRBV6-1 to TRBJ2-1; 11 positions match TRBD1. Germline V gene sequence: CDR1 MNHNS, CDR2 SASEGT. Trimming took 3 bases from V and 14 from J; bases not matched to a gene: 9. The CDR3 spans 14 residues.

This chain joins TRBV3-1 (or the pseudogene TRBV3-2) and TRBJ1-6, with a possible D match to TRBD1 (5 bases). CDR1 and CDR2 from the germline V gene are LGHDT and YNNKEL (reference sequence). V was trimmed by 3 bases and J by 6 bases, leaving 21 bases between them. The CDR3 is 18 amino acids. The CDR3 bases are TGTGCCAGCAGCCAGGTGGGAGCAGGGAGGGTTATTAATTCACCCCTCCACTTT. Protein sequence: CASSQVGAGRVINSPLHF.

The chain recombines TRBV7-6 with TRBJ2-1, with 10 bases identical to TRBD2. CDR1 SGHVS and CDR2 FNYEAQ come from the germline V gene. This CDR3 contains 15 residues. V shed 3 bases, J shed 8 bases, and the junction held 7 bases outside the gene matches. Here the CDR3 reads CASSFTSGTKDEQFF. The CDR3 DNA is TGTGCCAGCAGCTTTACTAGCGGGACTAAGGATGAGCAGTTCTTC.

This clone has a handful of counts. The V call is TRBV7-9, the J call TRBJ1-6; 9 bases align to TRBD1. The V and J ends lost 4 bases and 9 bases, in that order; junction bases with no gene match: 7. The germline CDR1 and CDR2 sequences are SEHNR and FQNEAQ (reference sequence). The CDR3 length is 15 residues. The CDR3 sequence: CASSSFRDRASPLHF. In DNA, the CDR3 is TGTGCCAGCAGCTCTTTCCGGGACAGGGCTTCACCCCTCCACTTT. Drawing the rest from reference TRBV7-9 and TRBJ1-6, the complete variable domain is DTGVSQNPRHKITKRGQNVTFRCDPISEHNRLYWYRQTLGQGPEFLTYFQNEAQLEKSRLLSDRFSAERPKGSFSTLEIQRTEQGDSAMYLCASSSFRDRASPLHFGNGTRLTVT.

The rearrangement joins TRBV20-1 to TRBJ1-3, with D unclear. The germline V gene has CDR1 DFQATT and CDR2 SNEGSKA (reference sequence). The CDR3 is 13 amino acids. Trimming pared 3 bases from V and 3 bases from J, leaving 9 bases between. DNA for the CDR3: TGCAGTGCTAGTCGAACCAGTGGAAACACCATATATTTT. Amino acid sequence: CSASRTSGNTIYF.

This clone was recorded a few times. The chain combines TRBV7-6 with TRBJ2-6, with 8 bases lining up with TRBD1. The CDR3 spans 15 residues. CDR1 is SGHVS and CDR2 is FNYEAQ in the germline V gene. The ends lost 5 bases at V and 2 bases at J; junction bases unmatched: 2. CDR3 protein: CASSKTGAGANVLTF. The CDR3 coding sequence is TGTGCCAGCAGCAAGACAGGGGCTGGGGCCAACGTCCTGACTTTC.

This sequence joins TRBV9 and TRBJ2-7, with D tentatively TRBD1 (6 bases). The CDR3 covers 14 residues. The V end was cut by 0 bases, the J end by 2 bases, with 9 bases between. CDR1 SGDLS and CDR2 YYNGEE come from the germline V gene. In DNA, the CDR3 is TGTGCCAGCAGCGTAGGACAGGACCCCTACGAGCAGTACTTC. Its translation is CASSVGQDPYEQYF.

The chain links TRBV29-1 to TRBJ2-7; TRBD1 might be the D (6 bases). Germline V lookup: CDR1 SQVTM, CDR2 ANQGSEA. This CDR3 spans 11 amino acids. Trimming cost V 5 bases and J 4 bases, with 9 bases left between them. CDR3 region: CSVRTGYEQYV. CDR3 bases: TGCAGCGTTCGAACAGGGTACGAGCAGTACGTC.

This rearrangement joins TRBV4-3 to TRBJ1-1, with 7 bases fitting TRBD1. The CDR3 is made up of 17 amino acids. CDR1 and CDR2 from the germline V gene are LGHNA and YSLEER. V lost 0 bases and J lost 0; bases outside the gene matches: 7. CDR3 in DNA: TGCGCCAGCAGCCAAGATTGGAAGACAGGGTTGAACACTGAAGCTTTCTTT. It is translated as CASSQDWKTGLNTEAFF.

The V and J genes are TRBV5-1 and TRBJ2-1, with TRBD2 identical over 11 bases. J was trimmed by 10 bases and V by 0 bases; bases with no gene match: 6. This CDR3 spans 15 amino acids. Per the germline V gene, CDR1 is SGHRS and CDR2 is YFSETQ. As DNA, the CDR3 is TGCGCCAGCAGCTTGGGATCTAGCGGGGGGAGCGAGCAGTTCTTC. Encoded protein: CASSLGSSGGSEQFF.

This chain uses TRBV9 with TRBJ2-3; D uncertain. Trimming took off 0 bases at V and 6 bases at J, with 8 bases between the two ends. The CDR3 runs to 13 residues. The germline gives CDR1 SGDLS, CDR2 YYNGEE. CDR3 sequence (DNA): TGTGCCAGCAGCGTAGACACCGGGGATACGCAGTATTTT. Its translation is CASSVDTGDTQYF.

This chain joins TRBV2 and TRBJ2-3, with D hard to call. The CDR3 loop spans 12 amino acids. Germline V CDR1 and CDR2: SNHLY, FYNNEI. The ends were cut back, 8 bases at V and 3 bases at J, with 9 bases in the middle. The DNA of the CDR3 is TGTGCCAGCCACGGTCCGACAGATACGCAGTATTTT. It encodes CASHGPTDTQYF.

The chain combines TRBV20-1 with TRBJ1-2; no reliable D call. The CDR3 has 14 residues. The V end lost 3 bases, the J end lost 0 bases, and 11 bases lay between the germline ends. Germline V gives CDR1 DFQATT, CDR2 SNEGSKA (reference sequence). CDR3 protein: CSASGDDTNYGYTF. The CDR3 DNA sequence: TGCAGTGCTAGTGGTGACGACACTAACTATGGCTACACCTTC.

This chain links TRBV27 with TRBJ1-1, with no clear D. The CDR3 loop spans 14 amino acids. The germline CDR1 and CDR2 sequences are MNHEY and SMNVEV (reference sequence). V dropped 2 bases and J dropped 5 bases, with 12 bases sitting between them. Here the CDR3 reads CASSLREETTEAFF. Here the CDR3 DNA reads TGTGCCAGCAGTTTAAGGGAGGAGACGACTGAAGCTTTCTTT.

The chain employs TRBV29-1 and TRBJ1-2; D may be TRBD1 (5 bases). The CDR3 is 14 residues long. Germline CDR1 and CDR2: SQVTM and ANQGSEA. V was pared by 1 base and J by 4 bases, with 13 bases between. Here the CDR3 reads CSVEGAGRSYGYTF. DNA for the CDR3: TGCAGCGTTGAAGGAGCAGGGAGGTCCTATGGCTACACCTTC. Combining the CDR3 with reference TRBV29-1 and TRBJ1-2 gives the whole variable domain SAVISQKPSRDICQRGTSLTIQCQVDSQVTMMFWYRQQPGQSLTLIATANQGSEATYESGFVIDKFPISRPNLTFSTLTVSNMSPEDSSIYLCSVEGAGRSYGYTFGSGTRLTVV.

This sequence joins TRBV12-3 or TRBV12-4 and TRBJ1-4; D is undetermined. V lost 0 bases, J lost 10 bases, and 6 bases lay in between. The CDR3 has 12 amino acids. CDR3 region: CASSLATGKLFF. The CDR3 nucleotides are TGTGCCAGCAGTTTAGCAACGGGAAAACTGTTTTTT.

V gene TRBV21-1 combines with J gene TRBJ2-3; the DNA was not compared with TRBD1, the D call given in the table. TRBV21-1 is a pseudogene. The CDR3 sequence is 16 residues long. The DNA for the CDR3 is TGTGCCAGCAGCTCACGCCCAGGGTTCGGCCCAGATACGCAGTATTTT. Encoded protein: CASSSRPGFGPDTQYF.

J is TRBJ2-4 and V is TRBV18, with TRBD2 as a possible D gene (5 bases). Between the trimmed V and J ends, which lost 1 base and 8 bases, there was a span of 15 bases. Germline V gene sequence: CDR1 KGHSH, CDR2 LQKENI. This CDR3 contains 15 residues. DNA for the CDR3: TGTGCCAGCTCACCACGTTTAGTCGCGGAGGACATTCAGTACTTC. It codes for CASSPRLVAEDIQYF.

The chain joins TRBV21-1 to TRBJ1-1. TRBV21-1 is noted as a pseudogene. The CDR3 totals 14 residues. In DNA form, the CDR3 reads TGTGCCAGCAGGGAGCGGGGCCGGAACACTGAAGCTTTCTTT. Translated, it gives CASRERGRNTEAFF.

This chain uses TRBV6-5 with TRBJ1-1; TRBD1 might be the D (6 bases). The germline V and J ends were trimmed by 1 base and 6 bases, with 15 bases remaining between them. Germline V gene sequence: CDR1 MNHEY, CDR2 SVGAGI. The CDR3 totals 15 residues. As DNA, the CDR3 is TGTGCCAGCAGTTACTTGTCCAGGGGTAGGGCTGAAGCTTTCTTT. Translating gives CASSYLSRGRAEAFF.

The chain recombines TRBV11-3 with TRBJ2-5; 10 bases are a match to TRBD1. Losses at the gene ends were 8 bases for V and 3 bases for J; bases not matched to a gene: 6. This CDR3 has 14 residues. Looked up from germline, CDR1 is SGHNT and CDR2 is YENEEA. CDR3 in DNA: TGTGCCAGCTCCGGGACAGGGGACGAAGAGACCCAGTACTTC. This translates into CASSGTGDEETQYF. Supplemented by reference TRBV11-3 and TRBJ2-5, the full variable domain reads EAGVVQSPRYKIIEKKQPVAFWCNPISGHNTLYWYLQNLGQGPELLIRYENEEAVDDSQLPKDRFSAERLKGVDSTLKIQPAELGDSAVYLCASSGTGDEETQYFGPGTRLLVL.